These 8 T cell receptor beta chains share one sample of origin, sequenced in a study of blood T cell repertoires in COVID-19. This table comes from immunoSEQ multiplex PCR, and its TCRdb copy is limited to in-frame clones, with some not included. The data show 200,000 to 250,000 clones, around 84% seen once. Sequencing was carried out using PBMCs or T cells enriched from blood (not recorded which). The receptors were gathered from a woman in her forties or fifties who had recovered from COVID-19.

The chain uses TRBV7-8 and TRBJ1-4, with D perhaps matching TRBD1 (6 bases). V was clipped by 2 bases and J by 5 bases, with 9 bases between them. Looked up from germline, CDR1 is SGHVS and CDR2 is FQNEAQ. The CDR3 covers 14 residues. The DNA for the CDR3 is TGTGCCAGCAGCTTAACAGGGTCGAATGAAAAACTGTTTTTT. Amino acids: CASSLTGSNEKLFF.

The V and J genes are TRBV28 and TRBJ2-1; TRBD2 matches 8 bases. The trim removed 4 bases at V and 9 bases at J, leaving 8 bases unmatched. CDR3 size: 14 residues. Germline loops: CDR1 MDHEN, CDR2 SYDVKM. The CDR3 DNA sequence: TGTGCCAGCAGTTCCAAAATCGGGGGGGCTGAGCAGTTCTTC. Its protein product is CASSSKIGGAEQFF.

This clone occurred a few times. In the same sample, other DNA sequences code for this CDR3. The chain uses TRBV7-9 and TRBJ1-1; D unresolved. V lost 1 base, J lost 1 base, and 4 bases lay in between. Germline V lookup: CDR1 SEHNR, CDR2 FQNEAQ (reference sequence). The CDR3 loop spans 13 amino acids. DNA of the CDR3: TGTGCCAGCAGCTTAGGTCAGAACACTGAAGCTTTCTTT. It translates to CASSLGQNTEAFF.

This clone was counted only a few times. V usage is TRBV18 and J usage is TRBJ1-1, with 9 positions matching TRBD1. The CDR3 sequence is 16 residues long. V lost 5 bases, J lost 6 bases, and 13 bases stayed unmatched. Germline V gives CDR1 KGHSH, CDR2 LQKENI. Written as DNA, the CDR3 is TGTGCCAGCTCATTCGGACAGGGGAGTGGAAGTGCTGAAGCTTTCTTT. It translates to CASSFGQGSGSAEAFF.

A single count supports this clone. V is TRBV19 and J is TRBJ2-1; D uncertain. V lost 1 base and J 7 bases, leaving 8 bases between the germline ends. Germline loops: CDR1 LNHDA, CDR2 SQIVND (reference sequence). There are 13 residues in the CDR3. The chain's CDR3 is CASSIARLNEQFF. The CDR3 DNA reads TGTGCCAGTAGTATAGCTAGGCTGAATGAGCAGTTCTTC.

The V gene is TRBV7-6, the J gene TRBJ2-3; no clear D gene. The CDR3 loop spans 14 amino acids. Germline V gene sequence: CDR1 SGHVS, CDR2 FNYEAQ. V shed 0 bases and J shed 3 bases, with 7 bases lying between them. CDR3 nucleotide sequence: TGTGCCAGCAGCTTAGCGTTGCAGACAGATACGCAGTATTTT. It codes for CASSLALQTDTQYF.

This clone was seen only once. This sequence joins TRBV19 and TRBJ1-5; D possibly corresponds to TRBD1 (6 bases). Between the trimmed V and J ends, which lost 5 bases and 2 bases, there was a span of 13 bases. Looked up from germline, CDR1 is LNHDA and CDR2 is SQIVND (reference sequence). The CDR3 is 15 amino acids. CDR3 region: CASSVEGVGNQPQHF. CDR3 bases: TGTGCCAGTAGTGTTGAGGGGGTCGGCAATCAGCCCCAGCATTTT.

This clone was counted a single time. The chain recombines TRBV5-6 with TRBJ2-2; no clear D gene. Germline V gene data show CDR1 as SGHDT and CDR2 as YYEEEE. CDR3 size: 16 residues. The ends were cut back, 4 bases at V and 2 bases at J, with 15 bases in the middle. This chain's CDR3 is CASSPLGFLNTGELFF. Written as DNA, the CDR3 is TGTGCCAGCAGCCCGCTCGGGTTTCTAAACACCGGGGAGCTGTTTTTT.